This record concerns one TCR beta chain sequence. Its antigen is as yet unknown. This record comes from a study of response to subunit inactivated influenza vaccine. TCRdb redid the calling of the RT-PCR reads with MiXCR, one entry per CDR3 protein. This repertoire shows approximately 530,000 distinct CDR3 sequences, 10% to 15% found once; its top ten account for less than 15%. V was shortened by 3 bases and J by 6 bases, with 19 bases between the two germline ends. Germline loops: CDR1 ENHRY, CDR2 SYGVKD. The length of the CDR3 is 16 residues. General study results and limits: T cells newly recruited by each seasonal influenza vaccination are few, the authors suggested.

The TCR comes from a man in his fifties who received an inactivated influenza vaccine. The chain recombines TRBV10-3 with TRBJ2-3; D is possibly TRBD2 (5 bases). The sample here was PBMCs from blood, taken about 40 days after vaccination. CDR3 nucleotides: TGTGCCATCAGTGACCTCGGGGAAGTTGGTTCGGATACGCAGTATTTT. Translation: CAISDLGEVGSDTQYF.